Below, 13 T cell receptor beta chains from the same sample are listed, as sequenced in a study of cytomegalovirus exposure and HLA in healthy donors. Primers: 60 Vbeta forward and 13 Jbeta reverse. Sequenced by immunoSEQ multiplex PCR; TCRdb stores in-frame clones only, minus some. The sample lists more than 95,000 clones; 10% to 15% were seen once. The sample consisted of PBMCs. The receptors originated from a man between 40 and 49 years old in good health and CMV-seropositive.

The rearrangement uses TRBV5-1 and TRBJ2-5, with TRBD2 as a possible D gene (6 bases). V gave up 6 bases and J gave up 1 base, with 13 bases separating them. Per germline, CDR1 SGHRS and CDR2 YFSETQ. The CDR3 has 14 amino acids. CDR3 sequence reads: CASTRREVQETQYF. CDR3 nucleotide sequence: TGCGCCAGCACCAGGAGGGAGGTCCAAGAGACCCAGTACTTC.

The chain recombines TRBV5-1 with TRBJ2-1, with D possibly being TRBD1 (6 bases). Trimming removed 3 bases at V and 5 bases at J, with 12 bases between. This CDR3 is built from 14 residues. CDR1 is SGHRS and CDR2 is YFSETQ in the germline V gene. The CDR3 sequence is CASSSSGQDNEQFF. As DNA, the CDR3 is TGCGCCAGCAGCTCTTCGGGACAAGACAATGAGCAGTTCTTC.

The rearrangement uses TRBV12-2 and TRBJ1-6. TRBV12-2 is flagged as a pseudogene. The CDR3 is made up of 13 amino acids. CDR3 bases: TGTGCAAGTCGCTTAGGAGGGTGGGCACCCCTCCACTTT. Its translation is CASRLGGWAPLHF.

The chain links TRBV29-1 to TRBJ2-3; 7 bases agree with TRBD1. The length of the CDR3 is 14 residues. Germline CDR1 SQVTM, CDR2 ANQGSEA. J lost 2 bases, V lost 2 bases, and 4 bases had no gene match. The CDR3 coding sequence is TGCAGCGTTGAACCGGGACAGATCACAGATACGCAGTATTTT. As protein: CSVEPGQITDTQYF.

The V and J genes are TRBV5-1 and TRBJ1-5, with D unclear. Trimming took off 1 base at V and 4 bases at J, with 9 bases between the two ends. The germline V gene encodes CDR1 SGHRS and CDR2 YFSETQ. This CDR3 is 14 amino acids long. The CDR3 DNA sequence: TGCGCCAGCAGCTTGTCTGACATTAATCAGCCCCAGCATTTT. It codes for CASSLSDINQPQHF.

This clone was counted a few times. The chain is built from TRBV10-1 and TRBJ2-6, with no clear D. Germline V gives CDR1 WNHNN, CDR2 SYGVQD (reference sequence). The V and J ends lost 8 bases and 4 bases respectively, with 9 bases between them. The CDR3 consists of 13 residues. The CDR3 protein is CASASAGANVLTF. DNA of the CDR3: TGCGCCAGCGCGTCTGCGGGGGCCAACGTCCTGACTTTC.

The gene calls are TRBV5-1 and TRBJ1-2, with TRBD1 identical over 8 bases. The junction had 7 bases not matched to a gene; V was cut back by 0 bases and J by 6 bases. CDR1 SGHRS and CDR2 YFSETQ come from the germline V gene. CDR3 length: 15 residues. CDR3 in DNA: TGCGCCAGCAGCTTGGGACAGGGGTCTAGGGATGGCTACACCTTC. It codes for CASSLGQGSRDGYTF.

The chain carries TRBV7-9 and TRBJ1-5; 8 nucleotides line up with TRBD1. Germline V gene data show CDR1 as SEHNR and CDR2 as FQNEAQ (reference sequence). CDR3 length: 14 amino acids. V lost 5 bases to trimming and J lost 3 bases; unmatched junction nucleotides: 3. The CDR3 sequence is CASSQTGDNQPQHF. The DNA of the CDR3 is TGTGCCAGCAGCCAGACAGGGGACAATCAGCCCCAGCATTTT. Supplemented by reference TRBV7-9 and TRBJ1-5, the full variable domain reads DTGVSQNPRHKITKRGQNVTFRCDPISEHNRLYWYRQTLGQGPEFLTYFQNEAQLEKSRLLSDRFSAERPKGSFSTLEIQRTEQGDSAMYLCASSQTGDNQPQHFGDGTRLSIL.

The chain links TRBV7-8 to TRBJ2-5, with a weak D call TRBD2 (7 bases). Per germline, CDR1 SGHVS and CDR2 FQNEAQ. V gave up 4 bases and J gave up 2 bases, with 14 bases separating them. The CDR3 loop spans 15 amino acids. Written as DNA, the CDR3 is TGTGCCAGCAGCTCAGGGGCGGGAGTACAAGAGACCCAGTACTTC. Protein product: CASSSGAGVQETQYF.

The rearrangement links TRBV5-1 to TRBJ1-3; no firm D call. The CDR3 covers 15 residues. Germline CDR1 and CDR2: SGHRS and YFSETQ. The V end was cut by 0 bases, the J end by 0 bases, with 7 bases between. CDR3 sequence: CASSLVADSGNTIYF. The CDR3 region has the DNA TGCGCCAGCAGCTTGGTGGCAGACTCTGGAAACACCATATATTTT.

V is TRBV6-5 and J is TRBJ1-5; 11 bases are shared with TRBD1. This CDR3 has 15 amino acids. V dropped 4 bases and J dropped 7; count of bases not matched to a gene: 6. Germline values: CDR1 MNHEY, CDR2 SVGAGI. The CDR3 region has the DNA TGTGCCAGCAGTTCCGGGACAGGGGGTAGGCAGCCCCAGCATTTT. Protein: CASSSGTGGRQPQHF.

V is TRBV5-4 and J is TRBJ2-3, with unresolved D. The V end was cut by 0 bases, the J end by 4 bases, with 3 bases between. The germline V gene encodes CDR1 SGHNT and CDR2 YYREEE (reference sequence). The CDR3 length is 12 residues. CDR3 in amino acids: CASSLASDTQYF. CDR3 sequence (DNA): TGTGCCAGCAGCTTGGCGTCAGATACGCAGTATTTT.

V is TRBV6-1 and J is TRBJ2-3; maybe TRBD1 (5 bases). Looked up from germline, CDR1 is MNHNS and CDR2 is SASEGT. The CDR3 is 12 residues long. Trimming left V 8 bases short and J 4 bases short, with 10 bases between. CDR3 region: CASGRAPDTQYF. The CDR3 bases are TGTGCCAGCGGCAGGGCCCCAGATACGCAGTATTTT.